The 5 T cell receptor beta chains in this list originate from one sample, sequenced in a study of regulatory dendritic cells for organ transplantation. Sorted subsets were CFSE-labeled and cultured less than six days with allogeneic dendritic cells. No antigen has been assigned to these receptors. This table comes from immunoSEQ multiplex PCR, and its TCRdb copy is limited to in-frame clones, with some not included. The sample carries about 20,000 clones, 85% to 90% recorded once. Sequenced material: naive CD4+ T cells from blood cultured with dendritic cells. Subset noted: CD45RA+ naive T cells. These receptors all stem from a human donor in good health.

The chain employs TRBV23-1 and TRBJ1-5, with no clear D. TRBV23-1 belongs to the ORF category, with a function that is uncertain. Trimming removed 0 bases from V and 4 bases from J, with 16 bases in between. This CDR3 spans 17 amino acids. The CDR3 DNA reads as TGCGCCAGCAGTCAATCCCGCATCCTCCCAAGGAATCAGCCCCAGCATTTT. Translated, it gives CASSQSRILPRNQPQHF.

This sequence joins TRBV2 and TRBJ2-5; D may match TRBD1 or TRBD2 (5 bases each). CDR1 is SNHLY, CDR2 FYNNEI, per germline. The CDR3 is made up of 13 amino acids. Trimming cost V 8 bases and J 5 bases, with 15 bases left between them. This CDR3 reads CASEPGPLETQYF. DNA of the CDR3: TGTGCCAGCGAACCGGGACCTCTTGAGACCCAGTACTTC.

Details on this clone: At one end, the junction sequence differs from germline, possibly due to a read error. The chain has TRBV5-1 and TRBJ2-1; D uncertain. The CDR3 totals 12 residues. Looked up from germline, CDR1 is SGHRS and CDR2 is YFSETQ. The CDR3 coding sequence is TGCGCCAGCAGCCCGGCGATGCAGGTGGGTCTCTTC. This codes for CASSPAMQVGLF. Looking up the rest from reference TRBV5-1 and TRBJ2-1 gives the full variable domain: KAGVTQTPRYLIKTRGQQVTLSCSPISGHRSVSWYQQTPGQGLQFLFEYFSETQRNKGNFPGRFSGRQFSNSRSEMNVSTLELGDSALYLCASSPAMQVGLFGPGTRLTVL.

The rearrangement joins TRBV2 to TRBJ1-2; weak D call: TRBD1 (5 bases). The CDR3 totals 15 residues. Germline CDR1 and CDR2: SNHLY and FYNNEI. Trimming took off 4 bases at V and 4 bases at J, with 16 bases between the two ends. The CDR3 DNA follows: TGTGCCAGCAGTGTTGAGGGTGGGGGGATCTATGGCTACACCTTC. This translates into CASSVEGGGIYGYTF.

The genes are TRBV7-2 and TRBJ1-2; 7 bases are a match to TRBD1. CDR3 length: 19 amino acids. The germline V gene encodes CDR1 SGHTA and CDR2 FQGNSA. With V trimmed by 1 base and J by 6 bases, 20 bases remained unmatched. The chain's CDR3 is CASSLDRFMGTASIHGYTF. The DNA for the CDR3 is TGTGCCAGCAGCTTAGATAGGTTTATGGGGACAGCCTCAATCCATGGCTACACCTTC.